The subject of this entry is one T cell receptor (beta chain). Antigen specificity is unknown. The germline V gene encodes CDR1 MRHNA and CDR2 SNTAGT. This CDR3 is 13 amino acids long. V shed 0 bases and J shed 7 bases, with 9 bases lying between them. These data are taken from a study of T cell responses to AZD1222 COVID-19 vaccine. The study, taken as a whole, reports: A reported finding is that nearly half of spike-specific TCRs target unmutated variant regions. Seropositive status at baseline applied to only a handful of AZD1222 recipients.

Measured with immunoSEQ multiplex PCR; TCRdb has only the in-frame clones, and not every one. Seen here are 130,000 to 150,000 clones, about nine tenths observed once, and the top ten hold approximately 3%. The sequence was collected from an adult in good health. This specimen consisted of peripheral blood, obtained on day 0 of MenACWY control vaccination. This chain joins TRBV6-4 and TRBJ1-2, with D maybe TRBD1 (6 bases). The CDR3 DNA sequence: TGTGCCAGCAGTGACTCGAGACAGGCTGGCTACACCTTC. As protein: CASSDSRQAGYTF.